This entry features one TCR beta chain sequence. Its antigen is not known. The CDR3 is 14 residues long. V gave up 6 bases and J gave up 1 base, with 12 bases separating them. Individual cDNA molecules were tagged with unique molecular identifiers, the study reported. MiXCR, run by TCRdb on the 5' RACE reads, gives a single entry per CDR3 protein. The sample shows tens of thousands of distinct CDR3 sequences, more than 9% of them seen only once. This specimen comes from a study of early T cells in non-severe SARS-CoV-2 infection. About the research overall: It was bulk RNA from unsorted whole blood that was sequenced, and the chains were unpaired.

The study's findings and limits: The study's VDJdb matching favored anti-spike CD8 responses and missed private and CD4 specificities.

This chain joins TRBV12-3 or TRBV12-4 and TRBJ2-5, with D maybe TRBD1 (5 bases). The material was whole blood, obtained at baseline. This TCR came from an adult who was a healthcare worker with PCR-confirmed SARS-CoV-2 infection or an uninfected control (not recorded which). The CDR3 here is CASSPDSRQETQYF. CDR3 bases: TGTGCCAGCAGCCCTGACAGCCGCCAAGAGACCCAGTACTTC.